Following are 20 T cell receptor beta chains from one sample sequenced in a study of identical twins. TCRdb recomputed calls from the 5' RACE reads with MiXCR, one row per CDR3 protein. Counted here are about 430,000 distinct CDR3 sequences, approximately 18% occurring once; the ten biggest clones make up approximately 12%. Sequencing was carried out using naive T cells sorted from blood. Every receptor here comes from a man in his forties or fifties in good health.

V is TRBV4-2 and J is TRBJ2-3; 8 bases are shared with TRBD2. The germline V gene encodes CDR1 LGHNA and CDR2 YNFKEQ. The CDR3 runs 17 residues. The V and J ends lost 2 bases and 2 bases, in that order; junction bases with no gene match: 9. CDR3 sequence reads: CASSQNSGGASTDTQYF. Written as DNA, the CDR3 is TGTGCCAGCAGCCAAAATTCCGGGGGGGCTTCCACAGATACGCAGTATTTT.

In DNA, the CDR3 is TGCGCCAGCAGCTTGATGGGGGGACTAGCGGAAGAGACCCAGTACTTC. Protein: CASSLMGGLAEETQYF. The rearrangement joins TRBV5-1 to TRBJ2-5, with 11 bases lining up with TRBD2. The CDR3 sequence is 16 residues long. Germline lookup yields CDR1 SGHRS and CDR2 YFSETQ. Trimming at V came to 1 base and at J to 3 bases, leaving 5 bases not matched to a gene. The whole variable domain, filled in from reference TRBV5-1 and TRBJ2-5, reads KAGVTQTPRYLIKTRGQQVTLSCSPISGHRSVSWYQQTPGQGLQFLFEYFSETQRNKGNFPGRFSGRQFSNSRSEMNVSTLELGDSALYLCASSLMGGLAEETQYFGPGTRLLVL.

In this sample, this clonotype turned up many times. The chain employs TRBV20-1 and TRBJ2-1; the match to TRBD2 covers 10 bases. The V gene end was trimmed by 0 bases and the J gene end by 0 bases; junction bases not matched to a gene: 2. CDR3 length: 16 residues. Germline V gene data show CDR1 as DFQATT and CDR2 as SNEGSKA (reference sequence). CDR3 loop: CSARDSSGSSYNEQFF. CDR3 bases: TGCAGTGCTAGAGATTCTAGCGGGAGCTCCTACAATGAGCAGTTCTTC.

The genes are TRBV20-1 and TRBJ2-5, with D hard to call. This CDR3 has 14 amino acids. CDR1 DFQATT and CDR2 SNEGSKA come from the germline V gene (reference sequence). Trimming pared 2 bases from V and 0 bases from J, leaving 10 bases between. Written as DNA, the CDR3 is TGCAGTGCTAGATTATCCGGAGACCAAGAGACCCAGTACTTC. Translating gives CSARLSGDQETQYF.

A few counts support this clonotype. J is TRBJ2-2 and V is TRBV6-5; D tentatively reads TRBD1 or TRBD2 (5 bases each). The CDR3 extends over 15 amino acids. Germline-derived CDR1 and CDR2 are MNHEY and SVGAGI. The ends were cut back, 3 bases at V and 4 bases at J, with 12 bases in the middle. The CDR3 region has the DNA TGTGCCAGCAGTTATTGGGGCGGGTTCACCGGGGAGCTGTTTTTT. Translation: CASSYWGGFTGELFF.

This rearrangement joins TRBV25-1 to TRBJ2-1; no clear D. CDR3 length: 15 residues. Germline-derived CDR1 and CDR2 are MGHDK and SYGVNS. The V end was cut by 0 bases, the J end by 11 bases, with 17 bases between. The CDR3 bases are TGTGCCAGCAGTGAATACCCCAACGGTCAGTCGAAGCAGTTCTTC. Residues: CASSEYPNGQSKQFF.

This clonotype appeared a few times. The chain couples TRBV6-2 or TRBV6-3 to TRBJ2-5, with D hard to call. CDR1 is MNHEY and CDR2 is SVGEGT in the germline V gene. This CDR3 comprises 12 residues. V was pared by 2 bases and J by 4 bases, with 5 bases between. The CDR3 region has the DNA TGTGCCAGCAGTTACACGGTAGAGACCCAGTACTTC. Protein sequence: CASSYTVETQYF.

The rearrangement joins TRBV5-1 to TRBJ1-1; possibly TRBD1 for D (5 bases). Per the germline V gene, CDR1 is SGHRS and CDR2 is YFSETQ. The CDR3 is 15 residues long. The ends were cut back, 3 bases at V and 1 base at J, with 13 bases in the middle. DNA of the CDR3: TGCGCCAGCAGCTCCTCCGGGGGACCGAACACTGAAGCTTTCTTT. Amino acid sequence: CASSSSGGPNTEAFF.

This clonotype turned up a few times. V is TRBV6-5 and J is TRBJ2-7; weak D call: TRBD2 (6 bases). The V end lost 2 bases, the J end lost 2 bases, and 10 bases lay between the germline ends. This CDR3 has 14 residues. Germline values: CDR1 MNHEY, CDR2 SVGAGI. CDR3 nucleotides: TGTGCCAGCAGTTACCACGGGGGTACCTACGAGCAGTACTTC. It codes for CASSYHGGTYEQYF.

CDR3 amino acids: CSARSPSYEQYF. The CDR3 coding sequence is TGCAGTGCTAGGAGTCCCTCCTACGAGCAGTACTTC. This rearrangement joins TRBV20-1 to TRBJ2-7; D gene uncertain. The germline V and J ends were trimmed by 3 bases and 0 bases, with 6 bases remaining between them. There are 12 residues in the CDR3. Germline V gene lookup returns CDR1 DFQATT and CDR2 SNEGSKA (reference sequence).

This clonotype was seen ten or more times. This chain links TRBV12-3 or TRBV12-4 with TRBJ2-5; 10 bases agree with TRBD1. V shed 8 bases and J 5 bases; nucleotides not matched to a gene: 5. The CDR3 has 13 amino acids. The CDR3 loop is CASGDRGVETQYF. CDR3 nucleotides: TGTGCCAGCGGGGACAGGGGTGTCGAGACCCAGTACTTC.

The rearrangement links TRBV4-3 to TRBJ2-3; TRBD2 matches at 7 bases. The germline CDR1 and CDR2 sequences are LGHNA and YSLEER. V shed 1 base and J 6 bases; nucleotides not matched to a gene: 10. The CDR3 consists of 16 residues. The CDR3, as DNA: TGCGCCAGCAGCCAAGGGAGGCTCCTAGCGGCGGATACGCAGTATTTT. Amino acids: CASSQGRLLAADTQYF.

This clonotype has at least ten counts. The J gene is TRBJ2-5, the V gene TRBV9; TRBD2 aligns across 10 bases. The ends lost 4 bases at V and 2 bases at J; junction bases unmatched: 5. The germline gives CDR1 SGDLS, CDR2 YYNGEE. The CDR3 sequence is 15 residues long. The CDR3 sequence: CASSQAGGRQETQYF. CDR3 sequence (DNA): TGTGCCAGCAGCCAAGCGGGGGGGCGTCAAGAGACCCAGTACTTC.

This chain joins TRBV27 and TRBJ2-5; TRBD1 or TRBD2 may be the D gene (7 bases each). The germline gives CDR1 MNHEY, CDR2 SMNVEV (reference sequence). This CDR3 contains 14 residues. V was shortened by 11 bases and J by 4 bases, with 20 bases between the two germline ends. Here the CDR3 reads CASSFDREGETQYF. Here the CDR3 DNA reads TGTGCCTCCTCTTTTGACAGGGAGGGAGAGACCCAGTACTTC.

This chain uses TRBV7-2 with TRBJ2-6; maybe TRBD2 (6 bases). The germline gives CDR1 SGHTA, CDR2 FQGNSA. This CDR3 is built from 16 residues. Trimming cost V 5 bases and J 3 bases, with 14 bases left between them. CDR3 sequence: CASSPNPGGGANVLTF. The CDR3 region has the DNA TGTGCCAGCAGCCCCAACCCCGGGGGTGGGGCCAACGTCCTGACTTTC.

CDR3 sequence: CASSLIRSTYEQYF. For the CDR3, the DNA is TGTGCCAGCAGTTTAATTAGGTCTACCTACGAGCAGTACTTC. V usage is TRBV27 and J usage is TRBJ2-7, with no clear D. V shed 2 bases and J shed 2 bases, with 10 bases lying between them. The CDR3 is 14 residues long. The germline gives CDR1 MNHEY, CDR2 SMNVEV (reference sequence).

V usage is TRBV20-1 and J usage is TRBJ2-1, with 9 bases matching TRBD1. Per the germline V gene, CDR1 is DFQATT and CDR2 is SNEGSKA (reference sequence). Losses at the gene ends were 2 bases for V and 1 base for J; bases not matched to a gene: 3. CDR3 length: 15 amino acids. The CDR3 reads CSARPGTGSYNEQFF. The CDR3, as DNA: TGCAGTGCTAGACCCGGGACAGGGTCCTACAATGAGCAGTTCTTC.

This chain links TRBV19 with TRBJ1-1, with 7 bases matching TRBD1. The ends lost 4 bases at V and 0 bases at J; junction bases unmatched: 8. The CDR3 spans 16 residues. From germline, CDR1 is LNHDA and CDR2 SQIVND (reference sequence). The chain's CDR3 is CASSTLRQGMNTEAFF. CDR3 nucleotides: TGTGCCAGTAGTACCCTTCGACAGGGAATGAACACTGAAGCTTTCTTT.

This clonotype appeared many times. Germline and junction disagree at one end, which may indicate a read error. The genes are TRBV12-3 or TRBV12-4 and TRBJ2-7, with D possibly TRBD2 on 6 matching bases. The CDR3 has 13 residues. The CDR3 nucleotides read TGTGCCAGCAGTCTAGCGCCAACCTACGAGCAGTACTTC. Its protein product is CASSLAPTYEQYF.

This clonotype was seen at least ten times. V and J are TRBV6-2 or TRBV6-3 and TRBJ2-7, with 10 bases lining up with TRBD2. The germline gives CDR1 MNHEY, CDR2 SVGEGT. The J segment lost 2 bases and the V segment lost 0 bases, leaving 13 bases of the junction unmatched. This CDR3 spans 19 amino acids. This CDR3 reads CASSYSIGIVAGGTYEQYF. The CDR3, as DNA: TGTGCCAGCAGTTACTCGATCGGCATTGTAGCGGGAGGAACCTACGAGCAGTACTTC.